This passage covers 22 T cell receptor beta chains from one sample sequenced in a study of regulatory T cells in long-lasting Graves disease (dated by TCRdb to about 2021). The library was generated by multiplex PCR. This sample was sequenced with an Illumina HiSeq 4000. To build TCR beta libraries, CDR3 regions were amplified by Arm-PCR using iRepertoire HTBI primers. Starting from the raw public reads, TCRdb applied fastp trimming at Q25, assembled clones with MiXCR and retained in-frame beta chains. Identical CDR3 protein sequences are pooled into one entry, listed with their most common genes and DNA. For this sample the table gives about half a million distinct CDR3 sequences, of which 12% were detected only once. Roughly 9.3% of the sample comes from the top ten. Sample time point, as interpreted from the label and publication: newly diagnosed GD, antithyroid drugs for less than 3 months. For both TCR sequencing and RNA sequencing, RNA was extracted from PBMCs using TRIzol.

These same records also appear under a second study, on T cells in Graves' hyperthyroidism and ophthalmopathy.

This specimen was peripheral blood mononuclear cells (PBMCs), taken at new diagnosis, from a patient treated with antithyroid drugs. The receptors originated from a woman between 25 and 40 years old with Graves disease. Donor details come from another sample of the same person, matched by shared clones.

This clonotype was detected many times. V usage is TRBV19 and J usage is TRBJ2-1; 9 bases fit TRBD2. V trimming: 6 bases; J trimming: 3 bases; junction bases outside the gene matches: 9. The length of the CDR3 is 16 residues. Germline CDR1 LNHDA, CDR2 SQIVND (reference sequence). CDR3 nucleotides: TGTGCCAGTAGCACTCAAGCGGGAGGCGGCTACAATGAGCAGTTCTTC. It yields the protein CASSTQAGGGYNEQFF.

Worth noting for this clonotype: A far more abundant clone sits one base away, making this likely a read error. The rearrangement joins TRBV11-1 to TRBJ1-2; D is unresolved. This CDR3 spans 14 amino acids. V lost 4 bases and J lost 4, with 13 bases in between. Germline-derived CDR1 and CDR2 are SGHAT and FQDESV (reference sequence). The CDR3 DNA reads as TGTGCCAGCAGCTCTCAGGAGGCGAGCTATGGCTACACCTTC. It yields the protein CASSSQEASYGYTF. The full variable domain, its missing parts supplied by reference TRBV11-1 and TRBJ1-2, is EAEVAQSPRYKITEKSQAVAFWCDPISGHATLYWYRQILGQGPELLVQFQDESVVDDSQLPKDRFSAERLKGVDSTLKIQPAELGDSAMYLCASSSQEASYGYTFGSGTRLTVV.

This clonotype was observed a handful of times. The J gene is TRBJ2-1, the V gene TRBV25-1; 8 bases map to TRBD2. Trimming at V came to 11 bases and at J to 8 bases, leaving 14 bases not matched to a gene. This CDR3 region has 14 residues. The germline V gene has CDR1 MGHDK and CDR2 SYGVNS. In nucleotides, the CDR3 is TGTGCCGCAGCTTTCGCCGGGACTAGAGATGAGCAGTTCTTC. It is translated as CAAAFAGTRDEQFF.

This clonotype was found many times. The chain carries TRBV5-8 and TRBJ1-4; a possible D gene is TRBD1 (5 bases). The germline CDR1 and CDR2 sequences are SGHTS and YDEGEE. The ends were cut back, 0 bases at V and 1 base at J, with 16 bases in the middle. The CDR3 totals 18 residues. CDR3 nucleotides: TGTGCCAGCAGCTTGGTCCGCCTCAGGGATGGAACTAATGAAAAACTGTTTTTT. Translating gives CASSLVRLRDGTNEKLFF.

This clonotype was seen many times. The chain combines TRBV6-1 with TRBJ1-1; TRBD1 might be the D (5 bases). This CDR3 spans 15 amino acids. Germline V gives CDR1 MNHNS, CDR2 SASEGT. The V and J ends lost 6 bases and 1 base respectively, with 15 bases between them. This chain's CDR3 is CASRFDLGGNTEAFF. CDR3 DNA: TGTGCCAGCAGATTCGACTTGGGGGGGAACACTGAAGCTTTCTTT.

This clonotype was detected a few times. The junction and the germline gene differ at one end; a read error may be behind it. In DNA, the CDR3 is TGTGCCAGCAGTTACGGGGCTAGCGGGAGGTACAATGAGCAGTCCTTC. Amino acid sequence: CASSYGASGRYNEQSF. J is TRBJ2-1 and V is TRBV6-5; 11 nucleotides match TRBD2. The CDR3 sequence is 16 residues long. Germline CDR1 and CDR2: MNHEY and SVGAGI.

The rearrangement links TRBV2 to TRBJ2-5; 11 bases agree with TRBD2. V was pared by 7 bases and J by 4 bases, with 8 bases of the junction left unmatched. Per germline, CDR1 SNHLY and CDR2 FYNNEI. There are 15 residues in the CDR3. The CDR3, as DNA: TGTGCCAGCATGCTCGCTAGCGGGAGGAGAGAGACCCAGTACTTC. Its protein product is CASMLASGRRETQYF. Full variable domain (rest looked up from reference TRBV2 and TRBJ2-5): EPEVTQTPSHQVTQMGQEVILRCVPISNHLYFYWYRQILGQKVEFLVSFYNNEISEKSEIFDDQFSVERPDGSNFTLKIRSTKLEDSAMYFCASMLASGRRETQYFGPGTRLLVL.

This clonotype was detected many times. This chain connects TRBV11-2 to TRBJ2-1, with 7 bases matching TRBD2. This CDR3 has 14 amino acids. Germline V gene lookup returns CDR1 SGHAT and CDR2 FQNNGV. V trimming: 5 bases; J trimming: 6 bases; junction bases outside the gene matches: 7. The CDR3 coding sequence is TGTGCCAGCAGCCCGGGGGGACCCCCCAATGAGCAGTTCTTC. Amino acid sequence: CASSPGGPPNEQFF.

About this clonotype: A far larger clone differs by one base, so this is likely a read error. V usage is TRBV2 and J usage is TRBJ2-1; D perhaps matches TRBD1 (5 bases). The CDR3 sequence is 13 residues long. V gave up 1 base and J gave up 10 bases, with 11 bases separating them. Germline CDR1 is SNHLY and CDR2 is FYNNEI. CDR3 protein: CASSEVGAGEQFF. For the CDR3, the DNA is TGTGCCAGCAGTGAAGTAGGGGCCGGGGAGCAGTTCTTC.

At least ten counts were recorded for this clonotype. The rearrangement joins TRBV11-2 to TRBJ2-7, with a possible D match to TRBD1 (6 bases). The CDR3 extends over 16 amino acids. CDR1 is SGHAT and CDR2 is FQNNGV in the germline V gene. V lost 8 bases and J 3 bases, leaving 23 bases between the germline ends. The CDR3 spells CASRKPGTRNFYEQYF. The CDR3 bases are TGTGCCAGCCGGAAGCCAGGGACACGTAATTTCTACGAGCAGTACTTC.

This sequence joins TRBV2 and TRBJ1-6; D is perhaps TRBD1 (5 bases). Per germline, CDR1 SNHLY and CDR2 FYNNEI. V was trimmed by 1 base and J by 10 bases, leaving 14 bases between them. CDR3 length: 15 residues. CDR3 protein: CASSEGVAWGSPLHF. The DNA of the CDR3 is TGTGCCAGCAGTGAAGGTGTGGCGTGGGGCTCACCCCTCCACTTT.

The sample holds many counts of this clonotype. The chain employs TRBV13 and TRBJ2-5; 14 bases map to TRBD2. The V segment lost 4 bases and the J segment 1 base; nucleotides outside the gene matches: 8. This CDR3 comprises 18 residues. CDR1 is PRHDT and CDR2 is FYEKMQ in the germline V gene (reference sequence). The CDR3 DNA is TGTGCCAGCAGCTCAGAGGGACTAGCGGGAGAGGGCCAAGAGACCCAGTACTTC. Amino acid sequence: CASSSEGLAGEGQETQYF. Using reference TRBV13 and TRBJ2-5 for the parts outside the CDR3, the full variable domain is AAGVIQSPRHLIKEKRETATLKCYPIPRHDTVYWYQQGPGQDPQFLISFYEKMQSDKGSIPDRFSAQQFSDYHSELNMSSLELGDSALYFCASSSEGLAGEGQETQYFGPGTRLLVL.

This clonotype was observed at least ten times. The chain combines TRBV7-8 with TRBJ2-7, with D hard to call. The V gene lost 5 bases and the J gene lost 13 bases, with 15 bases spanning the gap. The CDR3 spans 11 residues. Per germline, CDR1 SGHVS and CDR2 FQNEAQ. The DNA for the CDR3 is TGTGCCAGCAGCGCCCGACACCATCTTTACTTC. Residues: CASSARHHLYF.

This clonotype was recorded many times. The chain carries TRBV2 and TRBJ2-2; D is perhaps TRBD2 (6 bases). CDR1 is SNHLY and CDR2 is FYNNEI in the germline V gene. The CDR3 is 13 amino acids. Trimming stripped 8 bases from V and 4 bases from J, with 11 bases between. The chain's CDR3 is CASCREPTGELFF. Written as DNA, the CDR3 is TGTGCCAGCTGCCGGGAGCCCACCGGGGAGCTGTTTTTT. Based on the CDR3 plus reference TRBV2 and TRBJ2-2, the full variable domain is EPEVTQTPSHQVTQMGQEVILRCVPISNHLYFYWYRQILGQKVEFLVSFYNNEISEKSEIFDDQFSVERPDGSNFTLKIRSTKLEDSAMYFCASCREPTGELFFGEGSRLTVL.

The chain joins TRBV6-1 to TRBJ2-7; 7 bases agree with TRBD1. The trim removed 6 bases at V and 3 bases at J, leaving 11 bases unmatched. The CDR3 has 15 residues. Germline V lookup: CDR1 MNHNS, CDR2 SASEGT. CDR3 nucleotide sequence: TGTGCCAGCAGCTTGGGCAGGGGGTTCTTCTACGAGCAGTACTTC. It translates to CASSLGRGFFYEQYF.

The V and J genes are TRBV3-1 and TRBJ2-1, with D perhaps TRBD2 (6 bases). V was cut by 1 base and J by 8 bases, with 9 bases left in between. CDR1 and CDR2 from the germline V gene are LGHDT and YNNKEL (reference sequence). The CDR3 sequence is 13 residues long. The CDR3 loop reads CASSQGLVYEQFF. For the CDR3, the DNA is TGTGCCAGCAGCCAAGGACTAGTCTATGAGCAGTTCTTC.

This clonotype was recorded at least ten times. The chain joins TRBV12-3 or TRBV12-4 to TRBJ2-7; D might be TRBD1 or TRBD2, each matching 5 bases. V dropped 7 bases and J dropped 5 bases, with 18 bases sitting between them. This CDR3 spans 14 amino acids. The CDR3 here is CASKASGGLDEQYF. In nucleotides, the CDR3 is TGTGCCAGCAAGGCGTCTGGGGGTCTGGACGAGCAGTACTTC.

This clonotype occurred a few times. CDR3 sequence reads: CASSHSIVLAGGAGELFF. The CDR3 DNA reads as TGTGCCAGCAGTCACTCCATTGTCCTAGCGGGAGGCGCCGGGGAGCTGTTTTTT. V gene TRBV6-1 combines with J gene TRBJ2-2, with TRBD2 matching 11 bases. Germline V gene lookup returns CDR1 MNHNS and CDR2 SASEGT. The CDR3 is 18 amino acids. The junction had 14 bases not matched to a gene; V was cut back by 5 bases and J by 6 bases.

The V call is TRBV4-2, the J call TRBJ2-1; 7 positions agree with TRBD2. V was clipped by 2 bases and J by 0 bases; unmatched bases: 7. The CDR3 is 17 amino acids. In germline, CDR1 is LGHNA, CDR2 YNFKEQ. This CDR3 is CASSQRERGLSYNEQFF. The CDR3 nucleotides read TGTGCCAGCAGCCAACGGGAGCGGGGACTCTCCTACAATGAGCAGTTCTTC.

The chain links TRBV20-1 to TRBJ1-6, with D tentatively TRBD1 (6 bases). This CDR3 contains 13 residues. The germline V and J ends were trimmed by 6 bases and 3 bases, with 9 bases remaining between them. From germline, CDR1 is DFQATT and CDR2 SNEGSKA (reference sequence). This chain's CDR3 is CSAGGNYNSPLHF. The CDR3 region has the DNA TGCAGTGCCGGGGGCAACTATAATTCACCCCTCCACTTT.

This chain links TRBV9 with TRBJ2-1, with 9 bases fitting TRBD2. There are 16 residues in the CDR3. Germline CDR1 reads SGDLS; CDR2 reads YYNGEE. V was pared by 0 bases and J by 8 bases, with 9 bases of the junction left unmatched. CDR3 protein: CASSVGISGRSDEQFF. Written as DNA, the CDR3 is TGTGCCAGCAGCGTAGGTATAAGCGGGAGGAGCGATGAGCAGTTCTTC.

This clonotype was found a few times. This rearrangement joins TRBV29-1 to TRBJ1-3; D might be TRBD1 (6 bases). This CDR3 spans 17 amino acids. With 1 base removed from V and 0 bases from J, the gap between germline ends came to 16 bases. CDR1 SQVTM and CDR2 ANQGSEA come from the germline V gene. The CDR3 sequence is CSVEAPTGHYSGNTIYF. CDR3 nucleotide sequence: TGCAGCGTTGAAGCCCCCACAGGGCACTACTCTGGAAACACCATATATTTT.